This T cell receptor (beta chain) originates from a study of blood T cell repertoires in COVID-19. At the level of the study: Samples taken during acute and convalescent COVID-19 were collected in the United States, Italy and Spain.

This clone has just one count. Methods used by the authors: For nucleated cells, counts were estimated from reference gene primer amplification. The method was immunoSEQ multiplex PCR; TCRdb's version includes in-frame clones alone and lacks a portion of them. That table gives V, J and clone size, and the DNA gave D and trimming. The sample holds approximately 190,000 clones; about 80% are singletons and the top ten take approximately 15%. The clonotype was recovered from a man aged 25 to 45 with active or convalescent COVID-19. Sequencing used peripheral blood.

The CDR3 loop is CASSLGPGGEGNTIYF. For the CDR3, the DNA is TGTGCCAGCAGCTTGGGTCCAGGGGGCGAGGGAAACACCATATATTTT. The chain links TRBV5-6 to TRBJ1-3, with 8 bases fitting TRBD1. The CDR3 runs 16 residues. Germline-derived CDR1 and CDR2 are SGHDT and YYEEEE. V lost 0 bases, J lost 4 bases, and 6 bases stayed unmatched.